This T cell receptor beta chain was sequenced during a study of T cells in Graves' hyperthyroidism and ophthalmopathy (dated by TCRdb to between 2019 and 2020). In the study overall: Peripheral blood was sampled at the time of initial diagnosis, prior to any treatment. A discovery cohort of about 96 patients, roughly 45 with Graves' ophthalmopathy and approximately 60 with stable Graves' hyperthyroidism, was used to find distinguishing TCR V-J signatures. Thyroid tissue and blood T-cell repertoires from more than five Graves' hyperthyroidism patients were also compared in the study. The 95 to 100 discovery patients were divided at random into training and test sets in a 7:3 ratio. The paper describes TCR Vbeta CDR3 sequencing of fewer than 150 peripheral blood samples, made up of 43 ophthalmopathy patients, roughly 80 hyperthyroidism patients and roughly 17 progressor patients. Whether ophthalmopathy could be predicted prospectively was tested in an independent validation cohort made up of under 20 hyperthyroidism patients plus 17 patients who later progressed to ophthalmopathy. After blood sampling, hyperthyroidism patients were treated with methimazole at a starting dose of 30 mg daily, and ophthalmopathy patients were treated with high-dose intravenous methylprednisolone.

The sample holds many counts of this clonotype. The antigen it recognizes is unknown. The record has no base qualities; no much larger clone is one base away. In the ophthalmopathy patients, disease was moderately to severely active, with a Clinical Activity Score of 3 or more, a NOSPECS grade of 4 or more, and a duration of less than 3 months. The study excluded patients with uncontrolled infections, other autoimmune diseases, pregnancy or lactation. Clinical symptoms, serum thyroxine and TRAb, thyroid ultrasound, and orbital computed tomography formed the basis for the diagnoses. PBMCs were isolated from 7.5 to 10 ml of fresh peripheral blood by Ficoll-Paque density gradient centrifugation. Total RNA was extracted using Trizol reagent, and RNA quality was assessed on an Agilent 2100 Bioanalyzer. TCR beta CDR3 regions were amplified from RNA transcripts. For the first round of RT-PCR on the TCR CDR3, the HTBI primer set was used together with the Qiagen OneStep RT-PCR kit. The libraries were constructed in a second round of multiplex PCR and then size-selected and purified. Paired-end sequencing of the libraries was performed with 100 bp reads on an Illumina HiSeq2000. The published analysis was carried out like this. Raw data were processed with SOAPnuke, discarding reads with adapters, uncalled bases, mean Phred below 15, or no exact constant-primer or identifier match. High-quality paired reads were merged with COPE v1.2.5, and unique nucleotide sequences were defined as clonotypes. MiTCR v1.1 was used to align the clonotypes against IMGT TRBV, TRBD and TRBJ reference segments. The analysis was restricted to V-J combinations with a frequency above 0.0001, which together covered about 99% of the repertoires. The TCS score was defined as F50 (clonal expansion) divided by E x V (chaos), with BLOSUM62-based TCRdist calculated between CDR3 peptides within each V-J. Welch's t-statistics and random forest reduced several hundred V-J features to around 14, which were used in a naive Bayes classifier (R e1071). TCRdb applied fastp at Q25 and MiXCR to the public reads, then kept only in-frame beta chains. Identical CDR3 protein sequences are pooled into one entry, listed with their most common genes and DNA. TCRdb, rather than the study authors, made the V and J calls. Counted in this sample were around 600,000 distinct CDR3 sequences; over 12% of them appeared once. Roughly 7.7% of the sample is held by the ten biggest clonotypes.

V lost 2 bases and J lost 9 bases; the stretch between them is 11 bases long. From the germline V gene, CDR1 is MNHEY and CDR2 is SVGAGI. The CDR3 goes from the cysteine to the phenylalanine over 12 residues. Just CDR3 DNA is preserved here, 36 bases in frame from base 1. The study at large found these results: In validation, the model predicted progression to ophthalmopathy with roughly 70% sensitivity and 72% to 85% specificity, a median of around 6.6 months before onset. A 13 V-J signature model separated ophthalmopathy from stable hyperthyroidism, with approximately 87% sensitivity and about 81% specificity in cross-validation and 80%/75% in testing. Blood samples also contained most of the expanded thyroid clonotypes (frequency above 0.001), which suggests that blood repertoires may reflect thyroid immune responses. Sample size was not statistically predetermined, and investigators were not blinded to group allocation.

The sequencing sample was made of blood. This TCR derives from a woman under 30 with Graves' ophthalmopathy. The sequence joins TRBV6-5 to TRBJ2-7, with TRBD1 tentatively as D gene (6 bases match). The CDR3: CASSYEGERQYF. The nucleotide sequence is TGTGCCAGCAGTTACGAGGGGGAGAGGCAGTACTTC.